The following is a T cell receptor (beta chain) sequence with its context. What it binds is unknown. TCRdb fed the reads into MiXCR, producing one record per CDR3 protein. The table lists hundreds of thousands of distinct CDR3 sequences, around 24% of them singletons. The data derive from a study of T cell repertoires in cytomegalovirus infection. Study-wide background: Based on public TCR beta signatures, there were indications of CMV infection and of a matching HLA type.

The CDR3 consists of 16 residues. V lost 1 base, J lost 5 bases, and 9 bases stayed unmatched. CDR1 and CDR2 (germline): MGHDK, SYGVNS. General observations from the study: Frequencies of public TCR beta families were cumulated, and this identified carriers of CMV plus the relevant HLA. Clonotype analysis showed dominance of the ex vivo response by HLA-C-restricted CMV-specific TCR beta clonotypes.

The rearrangement uses TRBV25-1 and TRBJ1-1; TRBD1 matches 8 bases. This sequence was found in a human donor in good health (CMV status not recorded). Some clones in this sample may be carry-over from other donors' samples. The sequencing sample was made of CD8+ T cells from PBMCs. The CDR3 sequence is CASSEWAGGAGTEAFF. CDR3 DNA sequence: TGTGCCAGCAGTGAATGGGCAGGGGGCGCGGGTACTGAAGCTTTCTTT.